The clone carrying this T cell receptor (beta chain) was recorded a few times. Its antigen is unknown. Unmatched junction bases numbered 7, after V lost 7 bases and J lost 5 bases. Germline V lookup: CDR1 LGHNA, CDR2 YSLEER. The CDR3 runs to 16 residues. The entry originates in a study of T-cell memory formation after mild COVID-19. Regarding the study as a whole: Clones that shrank (day 15 to 85) were balanced CD4/CD8, whereas later expanders leaned CD4+.

MiXCR, run by TCRdb on the 5' RACE reads, gives a single entry per CDR3 protein. Of 200,000 to 250,000 distinct CDR3 sequences listed, 9.5% are singletons. This sequence joins TRBV4-3 and TRBJ2-2; 13 bases agree with TRBD2. Sequenced input: PBMCs or a T cell subset sorted from them (not recorded which). This receptor was obtained from a man younger than 35 who had mild COVID-19 (a few samples of this study predate the infection). Cell type and time point are not known. The CDR3 spells CASNPGTSGETGELFF. In DNA, the CDR3 is TGCGCCAGCAACCCCGGGACTAGCGGGGAGACCGGGGAGCTGTTTTTT.